The 6 T cell receptor beta chains given below trace back to one sample, sequenced in a study of blood T cell repertoires in COVID-19. Assay: immunoSEQ multiplex PCR; the TCRdb copy retains only in-frame clones and omits some. The repertoire includes under 200,000 clones, around 81% of them detected once, and roughly 0.91% sits in the top ten. Sequencing was carried out using peripheral blood. These receptors originate from a man between 60 and 70 years old with COVID-19, enrolled during active disease.

The chain combines TRBV28 with TRBJ1-1; D possibly corresponds to TRBD1 (6 bases). Germline-derived CDR1 and CDR2 are MDHEN and SYDVKM. The CDR3 loop spans 17 amino acids. Trimming cost V 3 bases and J 0 bases, with 17 bases left between them. The CDR3 sequence: CASSFEGTIMVNTEAFF. The CDR3 DNA follows: TGTGCCAGCAGTTTCGAGGGGACAATCATGGTGAACACTGAAGCTTTCTTT. The full variable domain, in which reference TRBV28 and TRBJ1-1 provide the parts outside the CDR3, is DVKVTQSSRYLVKRTGEKVFLECVQDMDHENMFWYRQDPGLGLRLIYFSYDVKMKEKGDIPEGYSVSREKKERFSLILESASTNQTSMYLCASSFEGTIMVNTEAFFGQGTRLTVV.

A word on this clone: Other DNA sequences of this sample code for an identical CDR3. This chain connects TRBV18 to TRBJ1-1, with 7 nucleotides matching TRBD1. CDR3 length: 14 residues. Germline CDR1 and CDR2: KGHSH and LQKENI. The V segment lost 3 bases and the J segment 0 bases; nucleotides outside the gene matches: 1. CDR3 sequence (DNA): TGTGCCAGCTCACCGACAGGGTTGAACACTGAAGCTTTCTTT. This gives the protein CASSPTGLNTEAFF. The variable domain in full, with the rest retrieved from reference TRBV18 and TRBJ1-1, is NAGVMQNPRHLVRRRGQEARLRCSPMKGHSHVYWYRQLPEEGLKFMVYLQKENIIDESGMPKERFSAEFPKEGPSILRIQQVVRGDSAAYFCASSPTGLNTEAFFGQGTRLTVV.

V gene TRBV6-5 combines with J gene TRBJ1-1, with 7 bases that match TRBD1. Germline loops: CDR1 MNHEY, CDR2 SVGAGI. Unmatched junction bases numbered 8, after V lost 6 bases and J lost 4 bases. The CDR3 runs 14 residues. The CDR3 protein is CASRLVGTATEAFF. Written as DNA, the CDR3 is TGTGCCAGCAGACTCGTCGGGACAGCCACTGAAGCTTTCTTT.

This rearrangement joins TRBV19 to TRBJ1-6; 7 positions match TRBD1. Looked up from germline, CDR1 is LNHDA and CDR2 is SQIVND (reference sequence). The CDR3 loop spans 15 amino acids. After removal of 6 bases from V and 7 bases from J, the junction contained 9 bases not matched to a gene. This CDR3 is CASSVDRVGNSPLHF. The DNA for the CDR3 is TGTGCCAGTAGCGTCGACAGGGTAGGCAATTCACCCCTCCACTTT.

The chain uses TRBV27 and TRBJ1-5; 8 nucleotides line up with TRBD1. CDR1 is MNHEY and CDR2 is SMNVEV in the germline V gene (reference sequence). The CDR3 spans 16 residues. V was clipped by 5 bases and J by 0 bases; unmatched bases: 6. CDR3 amino acids: CASSPRTGYSNQPQHF. In DNA, the CDR3 is TGTGCCAGCAGTCCCCGGACAGGGTATAGCAATCAGCCCCAGCATTTT.

To note about this clone: The same CDR3 is also encoded by other DNA sequences in this sample. The rearrangement joins TRBV12-3 or TRBV12-4 to TRBJ1-2; possible D gene TRBD1, 5 bases. This CDR3 is 12 amino acids long. Trimming shortened V by 3 bases and J by 7 bases, and 9 bases separated the two germline ends. CDR3: CASSLGQSGYTF. CDR3 nucleotide sequence: TGTGCCAGCAGTTTGGGGCAGTCTGGCTACACCTTC.